This T cell receptor (beta chain) was sequenced for a study of T cells in localized non-small cell lung cancer. Libraries were prepared by immunoSEQ multiplex PCR; TCRdb keeps only in-frame clonotypes and omits some of them. The table records fewer than 45,000 clones, about 88% of them present only once. Notes on the study in general: There were a median 57 of the top 100 tumor clones appearing in adjacent lung. Analysis by sequencing included only one tumor region, so heterogeneity remains possible. Patients showing higher blood T cell density tended to see longer overall survival. It was uninvolved adjacent lung that showed the highest T cell clonality, exceeding tumor.

In regard to this clone: Its antigen is as yet unknown.

The origin of this receptor is a female donor over 55 with stage I squamous cell lung carcinoma. The starting material was peripheral blood, obtained before any cancer treatment.

CDR3 DNA: TGTGCCAGCCTCGGGATACTTGGGCAAAACATTCAGTACTTC. Amino acid sequence: CASLGILGQNIQYF. The chain employs TRBV27 and TRBJ2-4; tentative D call: TRBD2 (5 bases). The CDR3 has 14 residues. V was pared by 8 bases and J by 5 bases, with 16 bases between. Germline V gene data show CDR1 as MNHEY and CDR2 as SMNVEV (reference sequence).